The next 15 T cell receptor beta chains were all read from a single sample in a study of cytomegalovirus exposure and HLA in healthy donors. A multiplex PCR was run with 60 Vbeta primers and 13 Jbeta primers. Data came from immunoSEQ multiplex PCR; TCRdb stores just in-frame clones and leaves some out. Of 200,000 or so clones in the sample, more than 65% were seen once. Sequenced: PBMCs. These TCRs come from a man aged 50-60 years in good health and CMV-seronegative.

V usage is TRBV4-1 and J usage is TRBJ2-7, with 8 bases matching TRBD2. The germline V gene has CDR1 MGHRA and CDR2 YSYEKL. Germline trimming cut 1 base from V and 2 bases from J; bases unmatched to any gene: 13. This CDR3 has 18 residues. Written as DNA, the CDR3 is TGCGCCAGCAGCCAAGCGGATTTCATAGGCGGGGGGACCTACGAGCAGTACTTC. Its translation is CASSQADFIGGGTYEQYF.

This clone appeared a few times. The rearrangement links TRBV11-2 to TRBJ2-1, with TRBD2 matching 8 bases. The germline gives CDR1 SGHAT, CDR2 FQNNGV. The CDR3 has 19 amino acids. Germline trimming cut 0 bases from V and 0 bases from J; bases unmatched to any gene: 10. CDR3 sequence: CASSLDQGSGVSSYNEQFF. The CDR3 coding sequence is TGTGCCAGCAGCTTAGATCAGGGTAGCGGGGTGAGCTCCTACAATGAGCAGTTCTTC.

The chain carries TRBV30 and TRBJ1-2; D is possibly TRBD1 (5 bases). V lost 2 bases to trimming and J lost 6 bases, with 16 bases between them. Germline assignment: CDR1 GTSNPN and CDR2 SVGIG (reference sequence). This CDR3 is 14 amino acids long. CDR3 residues: CAWSLSGYSDGYTF. CDR3 nucleotide sequence: TGTGCCTGGAGTCTTTCAGGGTATAGTGATGGCTACACCTTC.

Points on this clone: A junction end diverges from the germline sequence, so it may reflect a read error. The V and J genes are TRBV7-7 and TRBJ2-5; the D gene is possibly TRBD2 (5 bases). Germline lookup yields CDR1 SSHAT and CDR2 FNYEAQ (reference sequence). The CDR3 is 14 residues long. The CDR3 DNA reads as TGTGCTAGCAGCTTAGTCGGGGTACAAGAGACCCAGTACTTC. It is translated as CASSLVGVQETQYF.

The chain employs TRBV11-3 and TRBJ1-1, with a tentative D call TRBD1 (6 bases). Germline CDR1 SGHNT, CDR2 YENEEA. This CDR3 contains 13 residues. Between the trimmed V and J ends, which lost 2 bases and 5 bases, there was a span of 9 bases. CDR3 residues: CASSLRTGTEAFF. CDR3 sequence (DNA): TGTGCCAGCAGCTTAAGAACAGGGACTGAAGCTTTCTTT.

This clone was detected a few times. The chain joins TRBV18 to TRBJ1-1; 8 bases match TRBD1. This CDR3 has 14 amino acids. CDR1 and CDR2 (germline): KGHSH, LQKENI. V trimming: 3 bases; J trimming: 6 bases; junction bases outside the gene matches: 6. The CDR3 DNA reads TGTGCCAGCTCACCTGGGACAGGAGTATCTGAAGCTTTCTTT. It translates to CASSPGTGVSEAFF.

In the case of this clone: At one boundary the junction diverges from the germline segment, which might be a read error. V and J are TRBV7-9 and TRBJ1-5, with D uncertain. The CDR3 is 14 amino acids. Germline V gene sequence: CDR1 SEHNR, CDR2 FQNEAQ (reference sequence). The CDR3 sequence is CSSSLAQGNQPQHF. The DNA of the CDR3 is TGTTCCAGCAGCTTAGCGCAGGGCAATCAGCCCCAGCATTTT.

The gene calls are TRBV6-5 and TRBJ2-3; D not certain. CDR3 length: 15 amino acids. CDR1 is MNHEY and CDR2 is SVGAGI in the germline V gene. V lost 3 bases, J lost 5 bases, and 15 bases lay in between. The CDR3 DNA reads TGTGCCAGCAGTTATAGAGGAGCGCGCGGAGATACGCAGTATTTT. Translation: CASSYRGARGDTQYF.

Comments on this clone: Other nucleotide sequences in the sample specify the same CDR3. The chain is built from TRBV7-9 and TRBJ1-5; TRBD1 is a possible D gene (6 bases). The CDR3 is 13 amino acids. CDR1 and CDR2 from the germline V gene are SEHNR and FQNEAQ (reference sequence). V lost 4 bases to trimming and J lost 4 bases, with 8 bases between them. The CDR3 DNA reads TGTGCCAGCAGCTCGACAGGTAATCAGCCCCAGCATTTT. It yields the protein CASSSTGNQPQHF.

The J gene is TRBJ1-2, the V gene TRBV27; D possibly corresponds to TRBD1 (6 bases). The germline V gene encodes CDR1 MNHEY and CDR2 SMNVEV (reference sequence). V shed 6 bases and J shed 5 bases, with 22 bases lying between them. The CDR3 runs 16 residues. The CDR3 nucleotides read TGTGCCAGCAGAAAATCCGCTCCAGGGGTAGGGTATGGCTACACCTTC. Protein: CASRKSAPGVGYGYTF.

This chain links TRBV7-6 with TRBJ1-1, with D uncertain. The length of the CDR3 is 13 residues. V was pared by 3 bases and J by 5 bases, with 10 bases between. Per the germline V gene, CDR1 is SGHVS and CDR2 is FNYEAQ. DNA of the CDR3: TGTGCCAGCAGCTTCCAGACACAAACTGAAGCTTTCTTT. It encodes CASSFQTQTEAFF. Full variable domain (rest looked up from reference TRBV7-6 and TRBJ1-1): GAGVSQSPRYKVTKRGQDVALRCDPISGHVSLYWYRQALGQGPEFLTYFNYEAQQDKSGLPNDRFSAERPEGSISTLTIQRTEQRDSAMYRCASSFQTQTEAFFGQGTRLTVV.

The chain uses TRBV6-4 and TRBJ2-1; D is perhaps TRBD2 (5 bases). The CDR3 covers 16 residues. In germline, CDR1 is MRHNA, CDR2 SNTAGT. V gave up 0 bases and J gave up 0 bases, with 9 bases separating them. CDR3 region: CASSDSERSSYNEQFF. DNA of the CDR3: TGTGCCAGCAGTGACTCGGAGCGGAGCTCCTACAATGAGCAGTTCTTC.

The chain recombines TRBV5-5 with TRBJ2-2, with 8 bases fitting TRBD2. Germline-derived CDR1 and CDR2 are SGHKS and YYEKEE (reference sequence). The V and J ends lost 6 bases and 4 bases, in that order; junction bases with no gene match: 5. The CDR3 contains 14 residues. CDR3 DNA: TGTGCCAGCAAATTAGCGGGGAGCACCGGGGAGCTGTTTTTT. Translation gives CASKLAGSTGELFF.

V usage is TRBV4-3 and J usage is TRBJ1-2, with TRBD1 identical over 12 bases. The CDR3 contains 17 residues. The germline V gene encodes CDR1 LGHNA and CDR2 YSLEER. After removal of 0 bases from V and 7 bases from J, the junction contained 9 bases not matched to a gene. CDR3 region: CASSQERRGQGAAGYTF. The CDR3 DNA is TGCGCCAGCAGCCAAGAAAGGAGGGGACAGGGGGCCGCTGGCTACACCTTC.

For this clone: One end of the junction fails to match germline, which may point to a read error. This chain joins TRBV7-9 and TRBJ2-7; tentatively, D is TRBD1 (6 bases). Germline V gene lookup returns CDR1 SEHNR and CDR2 FQNEAQ (reference sequence). The CDR3 is 13 amino acids. In DNA, the CDR3 is TGTTCCAGCAGCTTCGGACAGTCCTACGAGCAGTACTTC. Its protein is CSSSFGQSYEQYF.